This TCR beta chain was documented in a study of CD8+ T cells in alopecia areata. Sequencing relied on a cDNA template that was reverse transcribed from extracted RNA. Assay used: immunoSEQ multiplex PCR; TCRdb lists only in-frame clones, some missing. The sample lists hundreds of thousands of clones; 65% to 70% were seen once. The germline V gene encodes CDR1 DFQATT and CDR2 SNEGSKA (reference sequence). Trimming stripped 6 bases from V and 5 bases from J, with 9 bases between. The CDR3 totals 11 residues. The receptor was derived from a human donor with alopecia areata. The sequencing here drew on CD4+ T cells sorted from blood, taken at week 0. The V call is TRBV20-1, the J call TRBJ2-3; D is ambiguous. The CDR3 region is CSARSLDTQYF. The CDR3 DNA reads as TGCAGTGCCAGATCTCTAGATACGCAGTATTTT.